Below, 21 T cell receptor beta chains from the same sample are listed, as sequenced in a study of T cell responses to AZD1222 COVID-19 vaccine. Some clones are missing from TCRdb's copy, which holds only in-frame ones; the method was immunoSEQ multiplex PCR. This table holds more than 80,000 clones, less than 95% found once. This specimen was peripheral blood, taken 28 days after the second AZD1222 dose. All receptors derive from an adult who received the AZD1222 COVID-19 vaccine.

The genes are TRBV9 and TRBJ2-3; D is perhaps TRBD1 (5 bases). Germline lookup yields CDR1 SGDLS and CDR2 YYNGEE. The CDR3 contains 15 residues. V was pared by 4 bases and J by 2 bases, with 14 bases between. This CDR3 is CASSRLDSHTDTQYF. DNA of the CDR3: TGTGCCAGCAGCAGACTCGACAGTCACACAGATACGCAGTATTTT.

V and J are TRBV7-2 and TRBJ1-5; tentative D call: TRBD1 (5 bases). There are 16 residues in the CDR3. CDR1 is SGHTA and CDR2 is FQGNSA in the germline V gene. V lost 1 base, J lost 1 base, and 11 bases lay in between. CDR3 coding DNA: TGTGCCAGCAGCTTAGAGTCCAGGGTAAGCAATCAGCCCCAGCATTTT. Translating gives CASSLESRVSNQPQHF.

As to this clone: An end of the junction differs from the germline gene, which may be a read error. V gene TRBV9 combines with J gene TRBJ2-1; 8 bases are a match to TRBD1. This CDR3 comprises 12 residues. Germline loops: CDR1 SGDLS, CDR2 YYNGEE. This chain's CDR3 is CASSAPGGEPFF. The DNA for the CDR3 is TGTGCCAGCAGCGCCCCAGGGGGCGAGCCGTTCTTC.

This chain connects TRBV11-2 to TRBJ2-3, with 9 bases fitting TRBD2. Losses at the gene ends were 3 bases for V and 1 base for J; bases not matched to a gene: 5. Germline assignment: CDR1 SGHAT and CDR2 FQNNGV. The CDR3 covers 16 residues. The CDR3 region is CASSLLAGGRTDTQYF. In DNA, the CDR3 is TGTGCCAGCAGCTTGCTTGCGGGGGGGCGCACAGATACGCAGTATTTT.

The gene calls are TRBV7-2 and TRBJ1-1; D not resolved. Trimming pared 5 bases from V and 1 base from J, leaving 11 bases between. Germline CDR1 reads SGHTA; CDR2 reads FQGNSA. CDR3 length: 14 residues. The CDR3 sequence: CASSMGPENTEAFF. The DNA of the CDR3 is TGTGCCAGCAGCATGGGTCCAGAGAACACTGAAGCTTTCTTT.

V and J are TRBV30 and TRBJ1-2; D unclear. Between the trimmed V and J ends, which lost 2 bases and 1 base, there was a span of 14 bases. Germline loops: CDR1 GTSNPN, CDR2 SVGIG (reference sequence). This CDR3 contains 15 residues. CDR3 in DNA: TGTGCCTGGAGTAGTTCTACACACGGTAACTATGGCTACACCTTC. Protein sequence: CAWSSSTHGNYGYTF.

The chain employs TRBV29-1 and TRBJ1-1; no firm D call. CDR3 length: 13 residues. The ends were cut back, 7 bases at V and 3 bases at J, with 15 bases in the middle. The germline V gene encodes CDR1 SQVTM and CDR2 ANQGSEA. CDR3: CSANNLRDTEAFF. CDR3 bases: TGCAGCGCCAACAACCTCCGGGACACTGAAGCTTTCTTT.

The chain combines TRBV6-5 with TRBJ1-2; D gene unclear. The CDR3 is made up of 14 amino acids. CDR1 is MNHEY and CDR2 is SVGAGI in the germline V gene. The germline V and J ends were trimmed by 8 bases and 2 bases, with 15 bases remaining between them. This chain's CDR3 is CASASQVPNYGYTF. CDR3 coding DNA: TGTGCCAGCGCCTCCCAAGTACCCAACTATGGCTACACCTTC.

The J gene is TRBJ1-2, the V gene TRBV6-5; TRBD1 matches 7 bases. Germline-derived CDR1 and CDR2 are MNHEY and SVGAGI. The CDR3 is 15 amino acids. V lost 6 bases, J lost 8 bases, and 15 bases stayed unmatched. CDR3 DNA sequence: TGTGCCAGCAGCTGGACCTCCGGGACAGTACGAGGCTACACCTTC. Its translation is CASSWTSGTVRGYTF.

The chain joins TRBV4-3 to TRBJ1-6, with D unresolved. Trimming took off 2 bases at V and 4 bases at J, with 3 bases between the two ends. Germline loops: CDR1 LGHNA, CDR2 YSLEER. This CDR3 region has 13 residues. CDR3: CASSQQYNSPLHF. The CDR3, as DNA: TGCGCCAGCAGCCAACAGTATAATTCACCCCTCCACTTT.

This chain links TRBV12-5 with TRBJ2-5, with a possible D match to TRBD2 (6 bases). The germline gives CDR1 LGHNT, CDR2 FRNRAP. There are 14 residues in the CDR3. Trimming took 5 bases from V and 7 from J, leaving 17 bases between them. CDR3 nucleotide sequence: TGTGCTAGTGGTCACGGCGGGGAACGATCGACCCAGTACTTC. Translation gives CASGHGGERSTQYF.

The chain carries TRBV7-2 and TRBJ1-5; no firm D call. Trimming stripped 5 bases from V and 4 bases from J, with 18 bases between. Germline loops: CDR1 SGHTA, CDR2 FQGNSA. This CDR3 is 16 amino acids long. The CDR3 loop is CASSQEGGGWNQPQHF. The CDR3 nucleotides read TGTGCCAGCAGCCAGGAGGGTGGAGGTTGGAATCAGCCCCAGCATTTT.

This clone was detected only once. The V gene is TRBV7-2, the J gene TRBJ1-5; D unresolved. V lost 4 bases and J lost 5, with 9 bases in between. The CDR3 runs to 13 residues. Per the germline V gene, CDR1 is SGHTA and CDR2 is FQGNSA. The CDR3 loop reads CASSSQYDQPQHF. The CDR3 DNA sequence: TGTGCCAGCAGCTCACAATATGATCAGCCCCAGCATTTT.

This chain joins TRBV9 and TRBJ1-3, with TRBD1 as a possible D gene (6 bases). In germline, CDR1 is SGDLS, CDR2 YYNGEE. The CDR3 runs to 15 residues. V lost 3 bases to trimming and J lost 0 bases, with 10 bases between them. The chain's CDR3 is CASSARTDSGNTIYF. CDR3 DNA sequence: TGTGCCAGCAGCGCCCGGACAGACTCTGGAAACACCATATATTTT.

V and J are TRBV28 and TRBJ1-2; 9 nucleotides align to TRBD1. Trimming cost V 7 bases and J 7 bases; bases outside gene matches: 7. Germline V lookup: CDR1 MDHEN, CDR2 SYDVKM. The CDR3 covers 13 residues. This CDR3 is CASTTGTGLGYTF. In DNA form, the CDR3 reads TGTGCCAGCACCACCGGGACAGGGCTTGGCTACACCTTC.

V usage is TRBV5-1 and J usage is TRBJ2-5, with 7 positions matching TRBD1. The CDR3 length is 13 residues. Trimming removed 2 bases from V and 5 bases from J; junction bases left unmatched: 3. CDR1 SGHRS and CDR2 YFSETQ come from the germline V gene. CDR3 in DNA: TGCGCCAGCAGCTTACACAGGGGTGAGACCCAGTACTTC. This translates into CASSLHRGETQYF.

The gene calls are TRBV19 and TRBJ2-1, with TRBD2 matching 8 bases. V was pared by 10 bases and J by 5 bases, with 10 bases of the junction left unmatched. Germline loops: CDR1 LNHDA, CDR2 SQIVND (reference sequence). The CDR3 runs to 14 residues. The CDR3 spells CATNPGGENNEQFF. The CDR3 DNA reads TGTGCCACAAACCCCGGGGGGGAAAACAATGAGCAGTTCTTC. Variable domain in full (rest from reference TRBV19 and TRBJ2-1): DGGITQSPKYLFRKEGQNVTLSCEQNLNHDAMYWYRQDPGQGLRLIYYSQIVNDFQKGDIAEGYSVSREKKESFPLTVTSAQKNPTAFYLCATNPGGENNEQFFGPGTRLTVL.

This sequence joins TRBV2 and TRBJ1-1; TRBD1 matches at 7 bases. V dropped 8 bases and J dropped 5; count of bases not matched to a gene: 11. The length of the CDR3 is 14 residues. Germline V gene lookup returns CDR1 SNHLY and CDR2 FYNNEI. The DNA for the CDR3 is TGTGCCAGCGGCGGCCAAGGACAGGCGACTGAAGCTTTCTTT. Translation: CASGGQGQATEAFF.

The gene calls are TRBV14 and TRBJ1-1; D is perhaps TRBD1 (5 bases). V lost 1 base to trimming and J lost 6 bases, with 18 bases between them. This CDR3 is built from 16 residues. Looked up from germline, CDR1 is SGHDN and CDR2 is FVKESK. The CDR3 region has the DNA TGTGCCAGCAGCCAAGGATTAACCGTCGGGGGGTCTGAAGCTTTCTTT. Translated: CASSQGLTVGGSEAFF.

The gene calls are TRBV7-2 and TRBJ2-7, with D unresolved. V was trimmed by 2 bases and J by 0 bases, leaving 8 bases between them. The CDR3 contains 14 residues. The V gene's germline CDR1 is SGHTA and CDR2 FQGNSA. The CDR3 nucleotides read TGTGCCAGCAGCTTACAGCAGGACTCCTACGAGCAGTACTTC. Translating it yields CASSLQQDSYEQYF.

V usage is TRBV5-1 and J usage is TRBJ1-2, with D hard to call. The CDR3 consists of 13 residues. Germline CDR1 is SGHRS and CDR2 is YFSETQ. The V end was cut by 0 bases, the J end by 6 bases, with 9 bases between. CDR3 region: CASSLGMANGYTF. The CDR3 DNA reads as TGCGCCAGCAGCTTGGGCATGGCAAATGGCTACACCTTC.